This T cell receptor (beta chain) was profiled in a study of blood T cell repertoires in COVID-19. Whole-study context: T cells, B-cell-depleted T cells, or PBMCs provided the cDNA or gDNA that served as material.

Worth noting for this clone: Distinct nucleotide sequences in the sample also encode this CDR3.

The germline gives CDR1 SGHAT, CDR2 FQNNGV. The CDR3 is 13 amino acids. Trimming removed 0 bases at V and 1 base at J, with 3 bases between. The method was immunoSEQ multiplex PCR; TCRdb's version includes in-frame clones alone and lacks a portion of them. This table holds 65,000 to 80,000 clones, around 80% found once. Sequencing was done on a sample of peripheral blood. The source of this sequence is a human donor in a cohort sampled during active COVID-19. The gene calls are TRBV11-2 and TRBJ1-1, with unresolved D. CDR3 DNA sequence: TGTGCCAGCAGCTTAGACAGGAACACTGAAGCTTTCTTT. The encoded protein is CASSLDRNTEAFF. Supplemented by reference TRBV11-2 and TRBJ1-1, the full variable domain reads EAGVAQSPRYKIIEKRQSVAFWCNPISGHATLYWYQQILGQGPKLLIQFQNNGVVDDSQLPKDRFSAERLKGVDSTLKIQPAKLEDSAVYLCASSLDRNTEAFFGQGTRLTVV.